Listed here is a single T cell receptor beta chain. This sample stems from a study of blood T cell repertoires in COVID-19. The overall study: COVID-19 samples from acute and convalescent phases originated in the United States, Italy and Spain.

This table comes from immunoSEQ multiplex PCR, and its TCRdb copy is limited to in-frame clones, with some not included. The sample contains over 35,000 clones, just under 70% of which appear only once. The source of this sequence is a man aged 80 or over with acute or convalescent COVID-19. Sequencing input: peripheral blood.

The CDR3 DNA follows: TGTGCCAGCAGCTCCCGCCAGGCCGCGAACACCGGGGAGCTGTTTTTT. Amino acids: CASSSRQAANTGELFF. The V and J genes are TRBV7-8 and TRBJ2-2; no clear D. Germline lookup yields CDR1 SGHVS and CDR2 FQNEAQ. V was cut by 4 bases and J by 0 bases, with 12 bases left in between. CDR3 length equals 16 residues.